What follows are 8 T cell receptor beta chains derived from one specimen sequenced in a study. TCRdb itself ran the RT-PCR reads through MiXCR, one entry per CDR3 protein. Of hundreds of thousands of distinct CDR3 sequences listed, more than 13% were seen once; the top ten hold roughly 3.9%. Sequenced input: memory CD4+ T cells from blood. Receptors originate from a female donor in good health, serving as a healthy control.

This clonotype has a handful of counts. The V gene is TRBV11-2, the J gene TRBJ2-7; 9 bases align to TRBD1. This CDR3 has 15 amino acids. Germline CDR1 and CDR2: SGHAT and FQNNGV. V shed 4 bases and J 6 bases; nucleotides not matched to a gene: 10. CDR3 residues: CASSWEQGAWSEQYF. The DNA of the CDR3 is TGTGCCAGCAGCTGGGAACAGGGGGCTTGGAGCGAGCAGTACTTC.

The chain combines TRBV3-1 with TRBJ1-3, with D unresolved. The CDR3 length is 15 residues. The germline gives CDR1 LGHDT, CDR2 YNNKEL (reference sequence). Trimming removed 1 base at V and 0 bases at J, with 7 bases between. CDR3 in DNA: TGTGCCAGCAGCCAAGCCGGGTCCTCTGGAAACACCATATATTTT. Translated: CASSQAGSSGNTIYF.

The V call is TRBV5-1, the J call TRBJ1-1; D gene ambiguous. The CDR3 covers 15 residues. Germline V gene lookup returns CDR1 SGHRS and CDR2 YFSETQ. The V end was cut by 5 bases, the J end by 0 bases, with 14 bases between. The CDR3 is CASSLVGEVNTEAFF. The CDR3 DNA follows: TGCGCCAGCAGTCTCGTTGGGGAAGTGAACACTGAAGCTTTCTTT.

CDR3 region: CSAPLAGGGGQYF. In DNA, the CDR3 is TGCAGTGCTCCCTTGGCAGGGGGAGGAGGGCAGTACTTC. The chain employs TRBV20-1 and TRBJ2-7; D might be TRBD1 (7 bases). Germline assignment: CDR1 DFQATT and CDR2 SNEGSKA (reference sequence). V lost 5 bases to trimming and J lost 9 bases, with 20 bases between them. The CDR3 length is 13 residues.

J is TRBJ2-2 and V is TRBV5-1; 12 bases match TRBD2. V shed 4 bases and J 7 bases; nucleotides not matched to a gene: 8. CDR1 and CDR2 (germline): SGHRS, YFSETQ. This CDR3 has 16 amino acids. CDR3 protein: CASSPGLAGSGGELFF. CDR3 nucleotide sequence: TGCGCCAGCAGCCCGGGACTAGCGGGTAGCGGCGGGGAGCTGTTTTTT.

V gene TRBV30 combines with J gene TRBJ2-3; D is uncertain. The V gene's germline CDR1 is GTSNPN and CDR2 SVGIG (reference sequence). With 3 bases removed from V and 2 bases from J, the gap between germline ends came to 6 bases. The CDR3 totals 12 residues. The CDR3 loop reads CAWSANTDTQYF. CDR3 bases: TGTGCCTGGAGCGCCAACACAGATACGCAGTATTTT. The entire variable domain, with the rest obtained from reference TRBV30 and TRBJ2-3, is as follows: SQTIHQWPATLVQPVGSPLSLECTVEGTSNPNLYWYRQAAGRGLQLLFYSVGIGQISSEVPQNLSASRPQDRQFILSSKKLLLSDSGFYLCAWSANTDTQYFGPGTRLTVL.

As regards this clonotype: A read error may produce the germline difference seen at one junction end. The DNA of the CDR3 is TGTGCCAGCTCACCTGTACAGGACTCCTACGAGCAGTACTTC. Translating gives CASSPVQDSYEQYF. This chain joins TRBV5-1 and TRBJ2-7; TRBD1 might be the D (5 bases). The germline V gene encodes CDR1 SGHRS and CDR2 YFSETQ. CDR3 length: 14 residues.

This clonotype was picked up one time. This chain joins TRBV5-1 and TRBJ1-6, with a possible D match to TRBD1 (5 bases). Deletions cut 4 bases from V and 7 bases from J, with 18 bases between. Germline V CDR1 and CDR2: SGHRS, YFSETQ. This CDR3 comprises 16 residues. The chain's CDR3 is CASSQSSARGNSPLHF. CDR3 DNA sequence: TGCGCCAGCAGCCAATCCTCGGCGAGGGGAAATTCACCCCTCCACTTT.